This T cell receptor (beta chain) was profiled in a study of cytomegalovirus exposure and HLA in healthy donors. Between the trimmed V and J ends, which lost 5 bases and 4 bases, there was a span of 14 bases. CDR1 SNHLY and CDR2 FYNNEI come from the germline V gene. The CDR3 has 14 amino acids. Study results and caveats: Among the CMV-associated chains, a few were confirmed in vitro as specific for CMV antigens. Some V segments, TRBV6-2 and TRBV6-3 among them, were indistinguishable and were therefore excluded. Associated with HLA alleles at 0.05 false discovery rate in a later analysis were some 16,000 TCR beta sequences.

Primers for the PCR totalled 60 Vbeta and 13 Jbeta. Sequencing used immunoSEQ multiplex PCR; TCRdb keeps in-frame clones, though not all of them. This table has over 130,000 clones, approximately 80% appearing once. This clone was picked up one time. Its antigen is not identified. The sequence was collected from a man between 50 and 59 years old in good health and CMV-seronegative. V gene TRBV2 combines with J gene TRBJ1-1; D perhaps matches TRBD1 (5 bases). Sequencing was performed on PBMCs. Written as DNA, the CDR3 is TGTGCCAGCAGTCTACGACAGTCGCTCACTGAAGCTTTCTTT. Its protein is CASSLRQSLTEAFF.